These 12 T cell receptor beta chains originate from one sample sequenced in a study of blood T cell repertoires in COVID-19. Here immunoSEQ multiplex PCR was the method, and the copy in TCRdb shows in-frame clones only, minus some. The data contain about 83,000 clones, 86% of them seen just once; the ten biggest clones take up roughly 8%. Source material: peripheral blood. The receptors come from a man aged 45-65 years with active COVID-19.

This clone was detected only once. The chain employs TRBV4-3 and TRBJ2-7, with 9 bases identical to TRBD2. Trimming removed 4 bases from V and 0 bases from J; junction bases left unmatched: 1. Germline V CDR1 and CDR2: LGHNA, YSLEER. The CDR3 spans 14 residues. Written as DNA, the CDR3 is TGCGCCAGCAGCCTAGCGGGGGCCTCCTACGAGCAGTACTTC. Its protein is CASSLAGASYEQYF.

The rearrangement links TRBV23-1 to TRBJ2-3; tentative D call: TRBD1 (5 bases). TRBV23-1 is sorted into the ORF group, with uncertain function. The CDR3 loop spans 16 amino acids. The V gene lost 1 base and the J gene lost 0 bases, with 11 bases spanning the gap. The CDR3 DNA reads as TGCGCCAGCAGTCAATTCCAGGGCCAAAGCACAGATACGCAGTATTTT. Protein: CASSQFQGQSTDTQYF.

The rearrangement joins TRBV5-1 to TRBJ2-3, with D possibly TRBD2 on 5 matching bases. The CDR3 covers 15 residues. V lost 4 bases, J lost 2 bases, and 14 bases lay in between. The germline V gene has CDR1 SGHRS and CDR2 YFSETQ. The CDR3 protein is CASSEGSVATDTQYF. CDR3 bases: TGCGCCAGCAGCGAAGGTAGCGTGGCCACAGATACGCAGTATTTT.

This chain uses TRBV5-6 with TRBJ1-6; D is possibly TRBD1 (5 bases). Trimming removed 8 bases from V and 10 bases from J, with 22 bases in between. Germline V gene sequence: CDR1 SGHDT, CDR2 YYEEEE. This CDR3 has 15 amino acids. The CDR3 here is CASQTDTLSSSPLHF. CDR3 in DNA: TGTGCCAGTCAGACGGACACCCTCTCTTCATCACCCCTCCACTTT.

The J gene is TRBJ2-6, the V gene TRBV11-3, with D perhaps TRBD1 (5 bases). Between the trimmed V and J ends, which lost 4 bases and 0 bases, there was a span of 7 bases. The CDR3 consists of 15 residues. Per germline, CDR1 SGHNT and CDR2 YENEEA. CDR3 DNA sequence: TGTGCCAGCAGCTCTGGACACTCTGGGGCCAACGTCCTGACTTTC. This encodes CASSSGHSGANVLTF.

The rearrangement links TRBV6-2 or TRBV6-3 to TRBJ1-2, with D possibly being TRBD1 (6 bases). The CDR3 covers 15 residues. V gave up 1 base and J gave up 6 bases, with 15 bases separating them. Germline lookup yields CDR1 MNHEY and CDR2 SVGEGT. The CDR3 nucleotides are TGTGCCAGCAGTTACTTGGTAGGGGGTTCGGATGGCTACACCTTC. Translating gives CASSYLVGGSDGYTF.

The chain is built from TRBV6-6 and TRBJ2-3; TRBD2 matches 10 bases. Looked up from germline, CDR1 is MNHNY and CDR2 is SVGAGI (reference sequence). The V segment lost 6 bases and the J segment 0 bases; nucleotides outside the gene matches: 18. The CDR3 runs to 20 residues. CDR3 sequence (DNA): TGTGCCAGCAGCTTCGTGGCTAGCGGGAGTTCCTGGGGTAGCACAGATACGCAGTATTTT. Translation gives CASSFVASGSSWGSTDTQYF.

This chain joins TRBV7-9 and TRBJ2-1, with a tentative D call TRBD2 (6 bases). The CDR3 loop spans 16 amino acids. Germline V CDR1 and CDR2: SEHNR, FQNEAQ (reference sequence). Trimming shortened V by 8 bases and J by 2 bases, and 19 bases separated the two germline ends. CDR3 sequence (DNA): TGTGCCAGCCAATCCAGCGGAGCGGGCCCCTACAATGAGCAGTTCTTC. This sequence encodes CASQSSGAGPYNEQFF. Supplemented by reference TRBV7-9 and TRBJ2-1, the full variable domain reads DTGVSQNPRHKITKRGQNVTFRCDPISEHNRLYWYRQTLGQGPEFLTYFQNEAQLEKSRLLSDRFSAERPKGSFSTLEIQRTEQGDSAMYLCASQSSGAGPYNEQFFGPGTRLTVL.

The V gene is TRBV9, the J gene TRBJ2-1; 9 nucleotides align to TRBD1. Unmatched junction bases numbered 6, after V lost 0 bases and J lost 2 bases. Germline CDR1 is SGDLS and CDR2 is YYNGEE. The CDR3 spans 17 residues. CDR3 sequence (DNA): TGTGCCAGCAGCGTAGGGGATGGACAGGGGACCTACAATGAGCAGTTCTTC. This encodes CASSVGDGQGTYNEQFF.

This chain connects TRBV28 to TRBJ1-2; D remains ambiguous. CDR3 size: 15 residues. The germline V gene encodes CDR1 MDHEN and CDR2 SYDVKM. V lost 4 bases to trimming and J lost 7 bases, with 19 bases between them. CDR3 DNA sequence: TGTGCCAGCAGTTCGCTCCGAGGATCGAAGACTGGCTACACCTTC. This encodes CASSSLRGSKTGYTF.

The chain links TRBV6-5 to TRBJ2-2, with 8 bases fitting TRBD1. Germline V CDR1 and CDR2: MNHEY, SVGAGI. The J segment lost 7 bases and the V segment lost 7 bases, leaving 11 bases of the junction unmatched. The CDR3 runs 15 residues. CDR3 in amino acids: CASNVEQGAIGELFF. CDR3 bases: TGTGCCAGCAACGTTGAGCAGGGGGCGATCGGGGAGCTGTTTTTT.

The rearrangement joins TRBV15 to TRBJ2-1, with D possibly being TRBD1 (6 bases). The length of the CDR3 is 12 residues. CDR1 and CDR2 (germline): LNHNV, YYDKDF (reference sequence). The ends were cut back, 8 bases at V and 3 bases at J, with 8 bases in the middle. The CDR3 protein is CATLRGYNEQFF. For the CDR3, the DNA is TGTGCCACCCTCAGGGGCTACAATGAGCAGTTCTTC.